This T cell receptor (beta chain) is drawn from a study of shared clonotypes between healthy human individuals. Study-wide results and limits: Naive subsets generally exceeded memory subsets in estimated richness. Relative to their counterparts shared across all four donors, non-shared clonotypes exhibited diminished generation probabilities. How much donors shared clonotypes was expected to be affected by sequencing depth.

Terminally differentiated effector memory CD45RA+ cells were excluded from the naive CD8 cells, which were CD45RO-negative and positively selected for CCR7. Healthy HIV-negative adults with no recent acute infections or vaccinations were recruited as donors. The V gene's germline CDR1 is MDHEN and CDR2 SYDVKM. The CDR3 covers 14 residues. Trimming left V 3 bases short and J 0 bases short, with 8 bases between. Profiled with immunoSEQ multiplex PCR; TCRdb holds only in-frame clones, not every one. The sample yields approximately 600,000 clones, 90% to 95% seen once. Concerning this clone itself: The antigen remains unidentified.

Sequences were obtained from naive CD8+ T cells sorted from blood. The chain has TRBV28 and TRBJ1-1; D gene uncertain. The clonotype comes from a woman aged 30 to 39 in good health. CDR3 amino acids: CASSFLLMNTEAFF. In DNA form, the CDR3 reads TGTGCCAGCAGTTTCCTATTAATGAACACTGAAGCTTTCTTT. Variable domain in full (rest from reference TRBV28 and TRBJ1-1): DVKVTQSSRYLVKRTGEKVFLECVQDMDHENMFWYRQDPGLGLRLIYFSYDVKMKEKGDIPEGYSVSREKKERFSLILESASTNQTSMYLCASSFLLMNTEAFFGQGTRLTVV.